Listed below are T cell receptor beta chains from one sample, sequenced in a study of blood T cell repertoires in COVID-19. Using immunoSEQ multiplex PCR, the repertoire was profiled, and TCRdb retains in-frame clones only, with some absent. The repertoire holds approximately 76,000 clones, with around nine tenths as singletons. Sequences were obtained from peripheral blood. The receptors here all came from a human donor in a cohort sampled during active COVID-19. Both conserved end residues are part of each CDR3. Fields, in order: J gene, clone size, D gene, V gene, CDR3 DNA, CDR3 protein. The D gene is left open where the match is weak. The size field is filled for only some rows; it gives once, few, many or a size class.

J: TRBJ2-7
size: -
D: TRBD1
V: TRBV7-9
DNA: TGTGCCAGCAGCTCGACAGGGGCGCGGGACGTCTACGAGCAGTACTTC
CDR3: CASSSTGARDVYEQYF

J: TRBJ1-2
size: -
D: -
V: TRBV28
DNA: TGTGCCAGCAGTTATTCCCGGACAGCGAGTGGCTACACCTTC
CDR3: CASSYSRTASGYTF

J: TRBJ2-7
size: -
D: TRBD2
V: TRBV19
DNA: TGTGCCAGTAGTATCGCACCCGGGCGGGGGGACGAGCAGTACTTC
CDR3: CASSIAPGRGDEQYF

J: TRBJ2-7
size: few
D: TRBD1
V: TRBV6-6
DNA: TGTGCCAGCAGACTATCCCGGGACAGGGTCGAGCAGTACTTC
CDR3: CASRLSRDRVEQYF

J: TRBJ2-5
size: once
D: TRBD2
V: TRBV3-1/TRBV3-2
DNA: TGTGCCAGCAGCCAAGTCATGGTGGGGGGGGAGACCCAGTACTTC
CDR3: CASSQVMVGGETQYF

J: TRBJ1-2
size: -
D: -
V: TRBV27
DNA: TGTGCCAGCAGTCCCGGGAGGGTCGTTGGCTACACCTTC
CDR3: CASSPGRVVGYTF

J: TRBJ2-7
size: -
D: -
V: TRBV9
DNA: TGTGCCAGCAGCGTAGCCCCGACAGAGACCTACGAGCAGTACTTC
CDR3: CASSVAPTETYEQYF

J: TRBJ2-7
size: -
D: TRBD1
V: TRBV5-4
DNA: TGTGCCAGCAGCCCCGGACAGGCCCGCTCCTACGAGCAGTACTTC
CDR3: CASSPGQARSYEQYF

J: TRBJ1-6
size: once
D: TRBD1
V: TRBV10-1
DNA: TGCGCCAGCAGTGGATCCCCAGGGGGCTATAATTCACCCCTCCACTTT
CDR3: CASSGSPGGYNSPLHF

J: TRBJ2-1
size: -
D: TRBD1
V: TRBV9
DNA: TGTGCCAGCAGCGCCTCGGGACAGGGTGGCAATGAGCAGTTCTTC
CDR3: CASSASGQGGNEQFF

J: TRBJ1-1
size: once
D: -
V: TRBV5-8
DNA: TGTGCCAGCAGCTTCAGGGGAAACACTGAAGCTTTCTTT
CDR3: CASSFRGNTEAFF

J: TRBJ1-3
size: once
D: -
V: TRBV3-1/TRBV3-2
DNA: TGTGCCAGCAGCCAAGCAGAGGTCTCTGGAAACACCATATATTTT
CDR3: CASSQAEVSGNTIYF

J: TRBJ2-5
size: -
D: TRBD2
V: TRBV7-2
DNA: TGTGCCAGCTTCCTACCGACTAGCCCTACGGAGACCCAGTACTTC
CDR3: CASFLPTSPTETQYF

J: TRBJ2-5
size: -
D: -
V: TRBV6-2/TRBV6-3
DNA: TGTGCCAGCAGTTACTCCGACAGCAAAGAAGAAGAGACCCAGTACTTC
CDR3: CASSYSDSKEEETQYF

J: TRBJ2-7
size: -
D: TRBD1
V: TRBV10-3
DNA: TGTGCCGTCAGGGACAGGGGTTTCTACGAGCAGTACTTC
CDR3: CAVRDRGFYEQYF

J: TRBJ1-6
size: once
D: -
V: TRBV11-2
DNA: TGTGCCAGCAGCTCAGCGGGCCTAAATTCACCCCTCCACTTT
CDR3: CASSSAGLNSPLHF

J: TRBJ1-5
size: -
D: -
V: TRBV9
DNA: TGTGCCAGCAGCGTTGATGGATCGGGGCAGCCCCAGCATTTT
CDR3: CASSVDGSGQPQHF

J: TRBJ2-7
size: few
D: TRBD2
V: TRBV27
DNA: TGTGCCAGCAGTTTAGGGAATAGCGGGGGGGCCCGCGAGCAGTACTTC
CDR3: CASSLGNSGGAREQYF

J: TRBJ1-5
size: -
D: -
V: TRBV5-3
DNA: TGTGCCAGAAGCTTGGACCCGTGGGGGGGACCCCAGCATTTT
CDR3: CARSLDPWGGPQHF

J: TRBJ2-7
size: -
D: TRBD1
V: TRBV7-9
DNA: TGTGCCAGCAGCTTGACAGGGGGCGAGCAGTACTTC
CDR3: CASSLTGGEQYF

J: TRBJ2-7
size: few
D: TRBD1
V: TRBV14
DNA: TGTGCCAGCAGCCAAGAAATTCGGACAGGCTCCTACGAGCAGTACTTC
CDR3: CASSQEIRTGSYEQYF

J: TRBJ2-5
size: -
D: TRBD1
V: TRBV10-3
DNA: TGTGCCATCAGTTTTACAGGGGTGGAAAAAGAGACCCAGTACTTC
CDR3: CAISFTGVEKETQYF

J: TRBJ2-7
size: -
D: -
V: TRBV29-1
DNA: TGCAGCGTTGTGGGAGGGGGGCAACCGTTAGGGCAGTACTTC
CDR3: CSVVGGGQPLGQYF

J: TRBJ1-4
size: -
D: -
V: TRBV6-4
DNA: TGTGCCAGCAGTACGGGTGGTCACGGTGAAAAACTGTTTTTT
CDR3: CASSTGGHGEKLFF

J: TRBJ1-6
size: -
D: TRBD1
V: TRBV11-2
DNA: TGTGCCAGCAGCTCGGTGGACAGGGGGCGTTGGAATTCACCCCTCCACTTT
CDR3: CASSSVDRGRWNSPLHF

J: TRBJ2-7
size: once
D: TRBD1
V: TRBV4-1
DNA: TGCGCCAGCAGCCATGGGACAGGGGGAAACGAGCAGTACTTC
CDR3: CASSHGTGGNEQYF

J: TRBJ1-2
size: -
D: -
V: TRBV9
DNA: TGTGCCAGCAGCGCAGACAGCTCTGGCTATGGCTACACCTTC
CDR3: CASSADSSGYGYTF

J: TRBJ1-2
size: -
D: TRBD1
V: TRBV12-3/TRBV12-4
DNA: TGTGCCAGCAGTATACAGGGGGCAGGTGGCTACACCTTC
CDR3: CASSIQGAGGYTF

J: TRBJ2-7
size: -
D: TRBD1
V: TRBV30
DNA: TGTGCCTGGAGCTCAGACAGGGGTAGCTCCTACGAGCAGTACTTC
CDR3: CAWSSDRGSSYEQYF

J: TRBJ2-7
size: -
D: TRBD2
V: TRBV10-1
DNA: TGCGCCAGCAGAGGACGACTAGCGGGACCCCCACCCTACGAGCAGTACTTC
CDR3: CASRGRLAGPPPYEQYF

J: TRBJ2-7
size: once
D: TRBD2
V: TRBV4-2
DNA: TGTGCCAGCAGCCACGAACTAGCGGGGGGGCCTCGCGAGCAGTACTTC
CDR3: CASSHELAGGPREQYF

J: TRBJ1-3
size: -
D: -
V: TRBV2
DNA: TGTGCCAGCAGTACACAGGGCTCTGGAAACACCATATATTTT
CDR3: CASSTQGSGNTIYF

J: TRBJ1-1
size: -
D: TRBD1
V: TRBV2
DNA: TGTGCCAGCACGCGACAGGGACGAGCTTTCTTT
CDR3: CASTRQGRAFF

J: TRBJ1-1
size: -
D: -
V: TRBV30
DNA: TGTGCCTGGAGTGTTAGCGGGGACACTGAAGCTTTCTTT
CDR3: CAWSVSGDTEAFF

J: TRBJ1-5
size: -
D: -
V: TRBV4-1
DNA: TGCGCCAGCAGCCAAGTAGTCCGGGAAAATCAGCCCCAGCATTTT
CDR3: CASSQVVRENQPQHF

J: TRBJ2-7
size: -
D: TRBD2
V: TRBV11-3
DNA: TGTGCCAGCAGCGATGCCCTAGCGGGGGACCCCTACGAGCAGTACTTC
CDR3: CASSDALAGDPYEQYF

J: TRBJ1-6
size: -
D: TRBD1
V: TRBV27
DNA: TGTGCCAGCCGACCGGGACAGGGGGTTCTAAAAGATAATTCACCCCTCCACTTT
CDR3: CASRPGQGVLKDNSPLHF

J: TRBJ1-1
size: -
D: -
V: TRBV6-5
DNA: TGTGCCAGCAGCCCCCAGGGAAACACTGAAGCTTTCTTT
CDR3: CASSPQGNTEAFF

J: TRBJ2-6
size: -
D: -
V: TRBV11-2
DNA: TGTGCCAGCAGCGCTACACAGTTTCAGGGGGCCAACGTCCTGACTTTC
CDR3: CASSATQFQGANVLTF

J: TRBJ1-1
size: -
D: -
V: TRBV5-6
DNA: TGTGCCAGCAGCTTGAAGCCTGCTTCAGGAGCTTTCTTT
CDR3: CASSLKPASGAFF

J: TRBJ1-3
size: -
D: -
V: TRBV6-1
DNA: TGTGCCAGCAGTGAAAGAGGCGGCGGTGGCGGAAACACCATATATTTT
CDR3: CASSERGGGGGNTIYF

J: TRBJ2-7
size: -
D: TRBD2
V: TRBV2
DNA: TGTGCCAGCAATGGGGCGGGGGGCCGTTTTGATAGATACGAGCAGTACTTC
CDR3: CASNGAGGRFDRYEQYF

J: TRBJ2-7
size: -
D: -
V: TRBV5-6
DNA: TGTGCCAGCAGCTTTCTGCCCTCAGGACATAATGAGCAGTACTTC
CDR3: CASSFLPSGHNEQYF

J: TRBJ2-5
size: -
D: -
V: TRBV3-1/TRBV3-2
DNA: TGTGCCAGCAGCCATGTGCTGAGACAACCCAAGACCCAGTACTTC
CDR3: CASSHVLRQPKTQYF

J: TRBJ1-2
size: -
D: -
V: TRBV30
DNA: TGTGCCTGGAGTGCGGGGAGTAGCTACACCTTC
CDR3: CAWSAGSSYTF

J: TRBJ2-7
size: -
D: TRBD2
V: TRBV3-1/TRBV3-2
DNA: TGTGCCAGCAGCCAAGGACCTAGCGGTCAGTACTTC
CDR3: CASSQGPSGQYF

J: TRBJ2-7
size: few
D: TRBD1
V: TRBV5-6
DNA: TGTGCCAGCAGCGGAGGACAGGGGGATTTCTACGAGCAGTACTTC
CDR3: CASSGGQGDFYEQYF

J: TRBJ2-7
size: -
D: TRBD2
V: TRBV10-3
DNA: TGTGCCATCAGTGAGACTAGCGGGGGTAACGAGCAGTACTTC
CDR3: CAISETSGGNEQYF

J: TRBJ2-5
size: -
D: TRBD2
V: TRBV12-5
DNA: TGTGCTAGTGGTTTGGGCCGACTAGCGGGGGGCCCAGAGACCCAGTACTTC
CDR3: CASGLGRLAGGPETQYF

J: TRBJ2-7
size: -
D: TRBD1
V: TRBV6-5
DNA: TGTGCCAGCACCCCGGGACAGGGTATTCTCGGGCAGTACTTC
CDR3: CASTPGQGILGQYF

J: TRBJ1-2
size: once
D: -
V: TRBV18
DNA: TGTGCCAGCTCACCACTATCGGTCGAGGAGGGGTCCTATGGCTACACCTTC
CDR3: CASSPLSVEEGSYGYTF

J: TRBJ1-2
size: -
D: -
V: TRBV19
DNA: TGTGCCAGTAGTATCCAGAGACAGACCCACTATGGCTACACCTTC
CDR3: CASSIQRQTHYGYTF

J: TRBJ1-2
size: -
D: -
V: TRBV28
DNA: TGTGCCAGCAGTTCGATGAATCAGGGCTACTATGGCTACACCTTC
CDR3: CASSSMNQGYYGYTF

J: TRBJ1-1
size: -
D: TRBD1
V: TRBV14
DNA: TGTGCCAGCAGCCCCTCAGGGGGAACTGAAGCTTTCTTT
CDR3: CASSPSGGTEAFF

J: TRBJ2-7
size: -
D: TRBD2
V: TRBV7-2
DNA: TGTGCCAGCAGCTTCCCTGGACTAGCGGGGACCTCCTACGAGCAGTACTTC
CDR3: CASSFPGLAGTSYEQYF

J: TRBJ1-5
size: once
D: -
V: TRBV28
DNA: TGTGCCAGCAGAAAGGGGAATCAGCCCCAGCATTTT
CDR3: CASRKGNQPQHF